This T cell receptor beta chain appears in the sequencing data of a study of T-cell reconstitution after alpha-beta-depleted transplantation in children. Looked up from germline, CDR1 is SEHNR and CDR2 is FQNEAQ (reference sequence). This CDR3 has 13 amino acids. Trimming removed 2 bases from V and 8 bases from J, with 12 bases in between. A library of TCRbeta sequences, prepared with unique molecular identifiers, was generated. TCRdb re-called the PCR reads with MiXCR, one entry per CDR3 protein. The sample has fewer than 120,000 distinct CDR3 sequences, about 9.4% seen once. In this sample, this clonotype turned up many times.

The V call is TRBV7-9, the J call TRBJ1-2; D call uncertain. This clonotype originated in a human donor who donated a stem cell graft to a child with acute lymphoblastic leukemia. Material: PBMCs from the stem cell graft donor, obtained from the stem cell graft. CDR3 bases: TGTGCCAGCAGCTTACCGGGAGGCGGGGGCTACACCTTC. Protein product: CASSLPGGGGYTF. Looking up the rest from reference TRBV7-9 and TRBJ1-2 gives the full variable domain: DTGVSQNPRHKITKRGQNVTFRCDPISEHNRLYWYRQTLGQGPEFLTYFQNEAQLEKSRLLSDRFSAERPKGSFSTLEIQRTEQGDSAMYLCASSLPGGGGYTFGSGTRLTVV.